This T cell receptor beta chain was sequenced during a study of T cell responses to AZD1222 COVID-19 vaccine. Germline V lookup: CDR1 MDHEN, CDR2 SYDVKM. This CDR3 has 16 residues. V lost 8 bases and J lost 6; bases outside the gene matches: 15. Sequenced by immunoSEQ multiplex PCR; TCRdb stores in-frame clones only, minus some. The repertoire includes more than 90,000 clones, roughly 80% of them detected once, and 9.4% sits in the top ten. Points on this clone: The antigen is unknown.

Findings of the study overall: Donors in the cohort were predominantly white British and more often female, and clonal diversity was possibly underestimated. Increases in Spike-specific TCR breadth and depth were seen after two AZD1222 doses.

The specimen comprised peripheral blood, sampled on day 0 of AZD1222 vaccination. This chain connects TRBV28 to TRBJ1-2; 10 positions match TRBD1. This TCR came from an adult in good health. The CDR3 sequence: CASGRPRDRGRNGYTF. The CDR3 DNA is TGTGCCAGCGGGAGGCCGCGGGACAGGGGTAGAAATGGCTACACCTTC.